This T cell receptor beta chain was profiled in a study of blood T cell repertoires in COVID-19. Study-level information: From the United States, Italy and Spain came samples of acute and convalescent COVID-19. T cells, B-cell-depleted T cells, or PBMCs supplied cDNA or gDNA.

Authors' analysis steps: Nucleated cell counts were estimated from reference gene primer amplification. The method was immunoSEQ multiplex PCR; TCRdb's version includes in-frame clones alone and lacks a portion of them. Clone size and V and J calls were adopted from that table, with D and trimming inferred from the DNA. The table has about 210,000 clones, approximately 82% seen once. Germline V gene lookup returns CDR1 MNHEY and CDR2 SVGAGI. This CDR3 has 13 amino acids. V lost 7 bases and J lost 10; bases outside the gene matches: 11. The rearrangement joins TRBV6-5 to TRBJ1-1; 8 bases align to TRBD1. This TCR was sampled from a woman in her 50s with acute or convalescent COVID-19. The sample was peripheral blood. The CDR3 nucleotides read TGTGCCAGCAAGAAGGACAGGGTCGAAAGAGCTTTCTTT. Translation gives CASKKDRVERAFF.